The T cell receptor (beta chain) under discussion was sequenced for a study of blood T cell repertoires in COVID-19 (dated by TCRdb to 2018 to 2020). For the study in its entirety: Samples from collaborators originated in the United States, Italy and Spain and spanned both the acute and convalescent phases of COVID-19. The material from the prospective study consisted of cDNA or gDNA derived from T cells, B-cell-depleted T cells, or PBMCs. Subjects who had been exposed to COVID-19, were actively infected with it, or had recovered from it provided the deeply sampled blood TCRbeta repertoires that made up the dataset. The repertoires were released in a freely available public database intended as a resource for research on the immune response to SARS-CoV-2. Samples came from the ongoing ImmuneRACE study (first 160 participants) plus 1,254 subjects from 6 global collaborators. A de-identified subject ID, COVID-19 status, age in years and sex were almost always included in the sample metadata. Where available, HLA class I and class II types were taken from metadata supplied by the sample provider and were not determined by assay-based typing.

TCRbeta CDR3 regions were amplified from genomic DNA using the immunoSEQ Assay, a bias-controlled multiplex PCR. The authors' analysis ran thus. The number of nucleated cells in each sample was estimated by amplification of reference gene primers within the assay. To quantify the absolute abundance of each unique TCRbeta CDR3 rearrangement, sequence reads were collapsed and filtered. Productive Simpson clonality was computed per sample as the square root of Simpson's diversity index over productive rearrangements. What TCRdb holds here is the immuneACCESS table cut down to in-frame rearrangements. Part of the clones is not present; checked against another copy, under half of the missing clones reflect an unresolved V gene, and the others are unexplained. For V, J and clone size, that table is used; D and trimming come from the DNA. This sample is represented by a few hundred thousand clones; around 90% of them were singletons. Jointly, the top ten make up less than 15% of the sample.

Samples from volunteer blood donors who had recovered from COVID-19 were contributed by a second Seattle source. Whole blood was collected in K2EDTA tubes by collaborating institutions according to the institutions' own protocols. For TCRbeta analysis, collaborators shipped samples in one of three forms: frozen whole blood, isolated PBMCs, or DNA extracted from either of those sample types. General conclusions and limits of the study: How much clinical and demographic metadata was included differed by source and by participant, and the metadata was provided uncurated.

Comments on this clone: Its antigen is currently not known. No quality values exist for individual bases; no much larger clone is one base distant.

This receptor was obtained from a woman aged 18 to 35 who had recovered from COVID-19. What was sequenced was peripheral blood.

The DNA sequence reads TGTGCCAGCAGCCAATTCGGGACAGTGCCTGGAAACACCATATATTTT. Its product reads: CASSQFGTVPGNTIYF. The chain is encoded by TRBV7-8 joined to TRBJ1-3; TRBD1 agrees with 7 junctional bases. Trimming removed 5 bases from V and 2 bases from J; the gene matches leave 9 bases unexplained. The CDR1 and CDR2 encoded by the germline V gene are SGHVS and FQNEAQ. The CDR3 contains 16 residues, cysteine and phenylalanine counted. Of all the DNA, just the CDR3 is kept, 48 bases in frame from base 1.